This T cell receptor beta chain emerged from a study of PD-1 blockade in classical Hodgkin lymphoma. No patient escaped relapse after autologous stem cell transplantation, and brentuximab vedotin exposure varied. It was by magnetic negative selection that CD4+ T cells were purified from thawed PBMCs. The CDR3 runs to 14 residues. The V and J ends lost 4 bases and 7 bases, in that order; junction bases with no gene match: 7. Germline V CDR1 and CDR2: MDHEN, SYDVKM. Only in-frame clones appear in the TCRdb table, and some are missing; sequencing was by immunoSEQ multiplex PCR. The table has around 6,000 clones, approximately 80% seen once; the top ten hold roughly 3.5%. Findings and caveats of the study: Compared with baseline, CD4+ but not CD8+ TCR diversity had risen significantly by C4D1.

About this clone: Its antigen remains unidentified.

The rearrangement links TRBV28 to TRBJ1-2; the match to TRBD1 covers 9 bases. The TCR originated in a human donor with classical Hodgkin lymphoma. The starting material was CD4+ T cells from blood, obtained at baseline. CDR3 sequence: CASSSGTGNGGYTF. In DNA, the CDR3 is TGTGCCAGCAGTTCCGGGACAGGGAACGGTGGCTACACCTTC.